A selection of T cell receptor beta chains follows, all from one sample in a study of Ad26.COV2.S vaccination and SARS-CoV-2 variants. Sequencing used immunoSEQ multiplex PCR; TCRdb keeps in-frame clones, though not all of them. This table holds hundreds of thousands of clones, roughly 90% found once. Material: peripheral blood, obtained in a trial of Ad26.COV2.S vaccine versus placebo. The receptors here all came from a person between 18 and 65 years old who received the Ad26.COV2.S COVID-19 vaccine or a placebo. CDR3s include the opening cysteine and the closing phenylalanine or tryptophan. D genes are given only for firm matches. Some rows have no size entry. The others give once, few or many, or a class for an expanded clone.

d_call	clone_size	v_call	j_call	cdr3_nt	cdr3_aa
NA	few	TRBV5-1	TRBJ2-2	TGCGCCAGCAGCTTGGACAGGGACACCGGGGAGCTGTTTTTT	CASSLDRDTGELFF
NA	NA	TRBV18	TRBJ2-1	TGTGCCAGCTCACCACCGGTCAGCCACCGCTCCTACAATGAGCAGTTCTTC	CASSPPVSHRSYNEQFF
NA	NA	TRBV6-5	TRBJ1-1	TGTGCCAGCAGCCAACAGAACACTGAAGCTTTCTTT	CASSQQNTEAFF
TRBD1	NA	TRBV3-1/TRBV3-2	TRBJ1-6	TGTGCCAGCAGCCAAGGGACAGGGTTCTCACCCCTCCACTTT	CASSQGTGFSPLHF
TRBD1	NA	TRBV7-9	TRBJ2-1	TGTGCCAGCAGCCCAAGGACAGGGAGCTCCTACAATGAGCAGTTCTTC	CASSPRTGSSYNEQFF
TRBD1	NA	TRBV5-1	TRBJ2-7	TGCGCCAGCAGCTCAGGACAGGGGGTAGGAGAGCAGTACTTC	CASSSGQGVGEQYF
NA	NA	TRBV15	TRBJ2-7	TGTGCCACCAGCAGAGATCTGATGGGGGAGGATATCTCCTACGAGCAGTACTTC	CATSRDLMGEDISYEQYF
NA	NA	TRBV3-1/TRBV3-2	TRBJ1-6	TGTGCCAGCAGCCAGGGGCACAATTCACCCCTCCACTTT	CASSQGHNSPLHF
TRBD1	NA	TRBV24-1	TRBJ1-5	TGTGCCACCCAGGACAGGGACCTTGGGCCCCAGCATTTT	CATQDRDLGPQHF
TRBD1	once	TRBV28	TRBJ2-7	TGTGCCAGCAGTTCCCCGGGACAGGGGGCCCCCTACGAGCAGTACTTC	CASSSPGQGAPYEQYF
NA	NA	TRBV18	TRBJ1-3	TGTGCCAGCTCACCCGACCGGGACATTGGAAACACCATATATTTT	CASSPDRDIGNTIYF
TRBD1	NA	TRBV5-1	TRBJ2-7	TGCGCCAGCAGCTCGGGACAGGGAACCTACGAGCAGTACTTC	CASSSGQGTYEQYF
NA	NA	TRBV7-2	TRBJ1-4	TGTGCCAGCAGCTCGGACGGATGGGATGAAAAACTGTTTTTT	CASSSDGWDEKLFF
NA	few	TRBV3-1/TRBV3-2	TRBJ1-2	TGTGCCAGCAGCCGGGATTCTGGGGGCCGCTATGGCTACACCTTC	CASSRDSGGRYGYTF
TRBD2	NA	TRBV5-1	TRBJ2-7	TGCGCCAGCAGCAGCGGGACGGGTGCTTACGAGCAGTACTTC	CASSSGTGAYEQYF
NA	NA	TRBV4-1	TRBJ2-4	TGCGCCAGCAGCCAAGTACAGGGAAACATTCAGTACTTC	CASSQVQGNIQYF
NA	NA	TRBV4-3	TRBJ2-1	TGCGCCAGCAGCCAGGGGGCGAGCTCCTACAATGAGCAGTTCTTC	CASSQGASSYNEQFF
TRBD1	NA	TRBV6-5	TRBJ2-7	TGTGCCAGCAGTAAAAGACAGGGCTTGTCCTACGAGCAGTACTTC	CASSKRQGLSYEQYF
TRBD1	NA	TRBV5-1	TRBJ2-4	TGCGCCAGCAGCTTGAGGGACAGGGGTCCCCAAAACATTCAGTACTTC	CASSLRDRGPQNIQYF
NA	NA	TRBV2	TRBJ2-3	TGTGCCAGCAGTGACAGACCGTTTAGTTCAGATACGCAGTATTTT	CASSDRPFSSDTQYF
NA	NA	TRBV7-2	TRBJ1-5	TGTGCCAGCAGCTTAGGAGGGGCCGGATACCAGCCCCAGCATTTT	CASSLGGAGYQPQHF
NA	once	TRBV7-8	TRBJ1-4	TGTGCCAGCAGCTCAAGGACAGCGGATGAAAAACTGTTTTTT	CASSSRTADEKLFF
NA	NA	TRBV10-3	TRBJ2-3	TGTGCCATCAGTGACGGGTCAGGTACGCAGTATTTT	CAISDGSGTQYF
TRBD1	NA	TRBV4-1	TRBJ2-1	TGCGCCAGCAGCCAACAAGCCGGGACAGCTTACAATGAGCAGTTCTTC	CASSQQAGTAYNEQFF
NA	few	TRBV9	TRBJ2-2	TGTGCCAGCAGCGCAGTGGACACAACCGGGGAGCTGTTTTTT	CASSAVDTTGELFF
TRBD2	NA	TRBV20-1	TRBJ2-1	TGCAGTGCTAGTACTAGCGAGATCTACAATGAGCAGTTCTTC	CSASTSEIYNEQFF
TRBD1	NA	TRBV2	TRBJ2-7	TGTGCCAGCAACCCCAGACAGGGTAACTCCTACGAGCAGTACTTC	CASNPRQGNSYEQYF
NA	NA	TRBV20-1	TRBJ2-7	TGCAGTGCTAGTCCCCCCGGGGGAACCTACGAGCAGTACTTC	CSASPPGGTYEQYF
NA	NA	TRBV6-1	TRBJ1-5	TGTGCCAGCAGTGTGGACATCGAGGGGATCAATCAGCCCCAGCATTTT	CASSVDIEGINQPQHF
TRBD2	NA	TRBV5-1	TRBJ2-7	TGCGCCAGCAGCTCTCCCGGGACTAGCGGCAACTCCTACGAGCAGTACTTC	CASSSPGTSGNSYEQYF
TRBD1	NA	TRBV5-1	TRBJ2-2	TGCGCCAGCAGCGTCCAGGGGGACACCGGGGAGCTGTTTTTT	CASSVQGDTGELFF
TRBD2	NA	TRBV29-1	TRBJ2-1	TGCAGCGCCGAACCGGGACTAGTCAATGAGCAGTTCTTC	CSAEPGLVNEQFF
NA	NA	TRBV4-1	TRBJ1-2	TGCGCCAGCAGCCAGGGTTTTTCTTTTGGGGGCTACACCTTC	CASSQGFSFGGYTF
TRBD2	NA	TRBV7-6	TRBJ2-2	TGTGCCAGCAGCTTGACTAGCGGGAGAACCGGGGAGCTGTTTTTT	CASSLTSGRTGELFF
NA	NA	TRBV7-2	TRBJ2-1	TGTGCCAGCAGCTTAGCGGGGACCCACAATGAGCAGTTCTTC	CASSLAGTHNEQFF
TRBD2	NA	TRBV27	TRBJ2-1	TGTGCCAGCAGTTTATTGGGCGGGGGTTACAATGAGCAGTTCTTC	CASSLLGGGYNEQFF
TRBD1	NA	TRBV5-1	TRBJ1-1	TGCGCCAGCAGACAACAGGGGTACACTGAAGCTTTCTTT	CASRQQGYTEAFF
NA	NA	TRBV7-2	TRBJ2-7	TGTGCCAGCAGCTTACAACAGACCTACGAGCAGTACTTC	CASSLQQTYEQYF
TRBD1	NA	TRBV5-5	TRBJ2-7	TGTGCCAGCAGCTTGGATCTTTCAGGGGGAACCTACGAGCAGTACTTC	CASSLDLSGGTYEQYF
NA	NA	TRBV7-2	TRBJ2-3	TGTGCCAGCAGCTTAGACGGCCGAGACACAGATACGCAGTATTTT	CASSLDGRDTDTQYF
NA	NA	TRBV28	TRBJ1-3	TGTGCCAGCAGTTTATGGGCCGGCAACTCTGGAAACACCATATATTTT	CASSLWAGNSGNTIYF
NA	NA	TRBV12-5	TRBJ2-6	TGTGCTAGTGGTTTGGTTTACAACTCTGGGGCCAACGTCCTGACTTTC	CASGLVYNSGANVLTF
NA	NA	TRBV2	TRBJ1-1	TGTGCCAGCAGTCAGGAACCGGGACAGAACACTGAAGCTTTCTTT	CASSQEPGQNTEAFF
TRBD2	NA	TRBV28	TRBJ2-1	TGTGCCAGCAGTTCCCGAACCGGGACTAGATGGAATGAGCAGTTCTTC	CASSSRTGTRWNEQFF
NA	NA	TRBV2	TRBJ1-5	TGTGCCAGCAAATACGGTAGTAGCAATCAGCCCCAGCATTTT	CASKYGSSNQPQHF
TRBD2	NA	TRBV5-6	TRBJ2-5	TGTGCCAGCAGCCCTCTCGTTCTAGGCGGGGGGGAAGAGACCCAGTACTTC	CASSPLVLGGGEETQYF
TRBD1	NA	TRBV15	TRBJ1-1	TGTGCCACCAGCTCTTATCCCGGGACAGGCAACACTGAAGCTTTCTTT	CATSSYPGTGNTEAFF
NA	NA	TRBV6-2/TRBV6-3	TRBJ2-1	TGTGCCAGCAGTCACCCCGAAGCCCTGGAGCAGTTCTTC	CASSHPEALEQFF
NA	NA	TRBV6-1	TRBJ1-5	TGTGCCGGCGCTAGGGATAGCAATCAGCCCCAGCATTTT	CAGARDSNQPQHF
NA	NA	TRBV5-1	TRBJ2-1	TGCGCCAGCAGCTTGGGCGGGACGGAAAACTACAATGAGCAGTTCTTC	CASSLGGTENYNEQFF